Below, 27 T cell receptor beta chains from the same sample are listed, as sequenced in a study of beta chain features in type 1 diabetes. Sequencing targeted expressed TCRB transcripts, as all isolated RNA had been reverse transcribed. Method: immunoSEQ multiplex PCR; TCRdb's copy keeps in-frame clones and lacks some. The sample has a few hundred thousand clones, approximately 9.9% seen once. The sample comprised naive CD4+ T cells from blood. Receptor source: a woman between 25 and 40 years old in good health.

This clone was seen only a few times. The V call is TRBV10-3, the J call TRBJ2-7, with TRBD2 matching 16 bases. J gave up 3 bases and V 6 bases, and 8 bases lay outside the gene matches. Germline V gene sequence: CDR1 ENHRY, CDR2 SYGVKD. The CDR3 is 17 amino acids. The CDR3 sequence is CAIRGGTSGRADYEQYF. The CDR3 DNA is TGTGCCATCAGAGGAGGGACTAGCGGGAGGGCGGACTACGAGCAGTACTTC.

This clone was detected a few times. This chain uses TRBV2 with TRBJ2-7, with 10 bases matching TRBD1. The CDR3 runs 14 residues. The trim removed 9 bases at V and 1 base at J, leaving 6 bases unmatched. Germline CDR1 and CDR2: SNHLY and FYNNEI. The CDR3 sequence is CARDRTGGSYEQYF. DNA of the CDR3: TGTGCCAGAGATAGGACAGGGGGGTCCTACGAGCAGTACTTC.

The gene calls are TRBV7-8 and TRBJ2-1; tentatively, D is TRBD2 (6 bases). Germline assignment: CDR1 SGHVS and CDR2 FQNEAQ. The CDR3 spans 17 residues. Deletions cut 4 bases from V and 0 bases from J, with 16 bases between. The DNA of the CDR3 is TGTGCCAGCAGCTCCACCTCTAGCGTTCGCTCCTACAATGAGCAGTTCTTC. Amino acids: CASSSTSSVRSYNEQFF.

This clone was found a few times. The rearrangement uses TRBV6-1 and TRBJ1-5, with D possibly matching TRBD1 (6 bases). V lost 5 bases and J lost 0, with 11 bases in between. CDR3 length equals 15 residues. The germline V gene encodes CDR1 MNHNS and CDR2 SASEGT. CDR3 bases: TGTGCCAGCAGTCCGACAGGTCATAGCAATCAGCCCCAGCATTTT. Protein product: CASSPTGHSNQPQHF.

This clone was counted between two and nine times. The chain uses TRBV19 and TRBJ2-4; D is possibly TRBD1 (6 bases). The length of the CDR3 is 15 residues. Germline lookup yields CDR1 LNHDA and CDR2 SQIVND (reference sequence). V lost 6 bases, J lost 6 bases, and 18 bases lay in between. The CDR3 loop is CASSQRPQGRNIQYF. CDR3 sequence (DNA): TGTGCCAGTAGCCAGCGGCCTCAGGGGAGAAACATTCAGTACTTC.

This chain links TRBV5-4 with TRBJ2-3; 10 bases are a match to TRBD1. Germline CDR1 and CDR2: SGHNT and YYREEE (reference sequence). V shed 4 bases, J shed 6 bases, and the junction held 5 bases outside the gene matches. The CDR3 covers 14 residues. CDR3 nucleotide sequence: TGTGCCAGCAGCCCCGGGACAGGGGTGGATACGCAGTATTTT. Translation: CASSPGTGVDTQYF.

The chain combines TRBV6-4 with TRBJ2-1; 15 nucleotides line up with TRBD2. The V gene end was trimmed by 2 bases and the J gene end by 9 bases; junction bases not matched to a gene: 2. Germline V gives CDR1 MRHNA, CDR2 SNTAGT. There are 15 residues in the CDR3. DNA of the CDR3: TGTGCCAGCAGTGACGGACTAGCGGGAGGGCGTGAGCAGTTCTTC. It translates to CASSDGLAGGREQFF.

The V and J genes are TRBV9 and TRBJ2-3, with 8 bases that match TRBD1. J gave up 7 bases and V 0 bases, and 7 bases lay outside the gene matches. Germline V gene data show CDR1 as SGDLS and CDR2 as YYNGEE. CDR3 length: 15 residues. This CDR3 reads CASSVEADRGNTQYF. CDR3 nucleotides: TGTGCCAGCAGCGTAGAGGCTGACAGGGGAAATACGCAGTATTTT.

This clone was found a few times. The chain links TRBV9 to TRBJ2-7; tentatively, D is TRBD1 (6 bases). V was clipped by 1 base and J by 3 bases, with 14 bases between them. The germline gives CDR1 SGDLS, CDR2 YYNGEE. This CDR3 has 15 amino acids. This CDR3 is CASSVSTGTYYEQYF. In nucleotides, the CDR3 is TGTGCCAGCAGCGTATCGACAGGAACCTACTACGAGCAGTACTTC.

V usage is TRBV2 and J usage is TRBJ2-1; TRBD2 is a possible D gene (6 bases). The CDR3 totals 14 residues. V dropped 4 bases and J dropped 4 bases, with 11 bases sitting between them. Per germline, CDR1 SNHLY and CDR2 FYNNEI. CDR3: CASSALAVYNEQFF. CDR3 bases: TGTGCCAGCAGTGCGTTAGCGGTATACAATGAGCAGTTCTTC.

This clone has more than one count but fewer than ten. This chain joins TRBV9 and TRBJ2-1; TRBD2 aligns across 11 bases. V shed 0 bases and J 8 bases; nucleotides not matched to a gene: 7. The CDR3 has 16 amino acids. Germline CDR1 and CDR2: SGDLS and YYNGEE. CDR3 sequence reads: CASSVGLAGGIHEQFF. DNA for the CDR3: TGTGCCAGCAGCGTAGGTCTAGCGGGAGGTATCCATGAGCAGTTCTTC.

This clone has only a few counts. This chain uses TRBV6-1 with TRBJ2-5, with TRBD1 identical over 9 bases. V was pared by 3 bases and J by 5 bases, with 4 bases of the junction left unmatched. Germline CDR1 reads MNHNS; CDR2 reads SASEGT. The CDR3 extends over 14 amino acids. The CDR3 is CASSDQTGGETQYF. CDR3 DNA: TGTGCCAGCAGTGACCAGACAGGGGGTGAGACCCAGTACTTC.

V gene TRBV4-2 combines with J gene TRBJ1-1; TRBD1 matches at 8 bases. Losses at the gene ends were 3 bases for V and 1 base for J; bases not matched to a gene: 4. Germline V gene sequence: CDR1 LGHNA, CDR2 YNFKEQ. There are 15 residues in the CDR3. This chain's CDR3 is CASSQGDRPNTEAFF. In DNA, the CDR3 is TGTGCCAGCAGCCAGGGGGACAGGCCGAACACTGAAGCTTTCTTT.

For this clone: The identical CDR3 is also encoded by other nucleotide sequences in the sample. This chain connects TRBV28 to TRBJ1-5; unclear D gene. This CDR3 has 12 residues. The ends were cut back, 6 bases at V and 1 base at J, with 4 bases in the middle. Germline V gene data show CDR1 as MDHEN and CDR2 as SYDVKM. The CDR3 DNA is TGTGCCAGCAGAGCGAGCAATCAGCCCCAGCATTTT. Amino acids: CASRASNQPQHF.

The chain uses TRBV5-1 and TRBJ2-2, with TRBD2 matching over 14 bases. Germline V gene sequence: CDR1 SGHRS, CDR2 YFSETQ. V lost 4 bases to trimming and J lost 4 bases; unmatched junction nucleotides: 6. CDR3 size: 17 residues. CDR3 DNA sequence: TGCGCCAGCAGCATCGGGACTAGCGGGAGTTTCACCGGGGAGCTGTTTTTT. Amino acids: CASSIGTSGSFTGELFF. The full variable domain, its missing parts supplied by reference TRBV5-1 and TRBJ2-2, is KAGVTQTPRYLIKTRGQQVTLSCSPISGHRSVSWYQQTPGQGLQFLFEYFSETQRNKGNFPGRFSGRQFSNSRSEMNVSTLELGDSALYLCASSIGTSGSFTGELFFGEGSRLTVL.

DNA for the CDR3: TGTGCCTGGAGTGTAAGATTAAGGGACAAAGGCTACACCTTC. Its translation: CAWSVRLRDKGYTF. J is TRBJ1-2 and V is TRBV30; D is possibly TRBD1 (6 bases). This CDR3 region has 14 residues. Germline V gene sequence: CDR1 GTSNPN, CDR2 SVGIG (reference sequence). Trimming took off 0 bases at V and 8 bases at J, with 16 bases between the two ends. Full variable domain (missing parts from reference TRBV30 and TRBJ1-2): SQTIHQWPATLVQPVGSPLSLECTVEGTSNPNLYWYRQAAGRGLQLLFYSVGIGQISSEVPQNLSASRPQDRQFILSSKKLLLSDSGFYLCAWSVRLRDKGYTFGSGTRLTVV.

This clone has a handful of counts. J is TRBJ2-1 and V is TRBV2; a weak D match, TRBD2 (6 bases). Germline V gene data show CDR1 as SNHLY and CDR2 as FYNNEI. This CDR3 has 11 amino acids. Trimming removed 6 bases from V and 9 bases from J, with 9 bases in between. The CDR3: CASSWTTEQFF. The CDR3 nucleotides read TGTGCCAGCAGCTGGACTACTGAGCAGTTCTTC.

This clone was seen a handful of times. This chain joins TRBV7-2 and TRBJ2-3, with D possibly TRBD2 on 6 matching bases. There are 15 residues in the CDR3. Trimming left V 5 bases short and J 5 bases short, with 17 bases between. Looked up from germline, CDR1 is SGHTA and CDR2 is FQGNSA. CDR3 protein: CASSPAGGAGDTQYF. The CDR3 DNA sequence: TGTGCCAGCAGCCCCGCGGGCGGAGCGGGAGATACGCAGTATTTT.

As regards this clone: Other DNA variants within this sample encode the same CDR3. The chain has TRBV15 and TRBJ2-3, with 7 nucleotides matching TRBD2. This CDR3 spans 16 amino acids. After removal of 0 bases from V and 2 bases from J, the junction contained 5 bases not matched to a gene. CDR1 is LNHNV, CDR2 YYDKDF, per germline (reference sequence). DNA of the CDR3: TGTGCCACCAGCAGAGAGGCTAGCGGCAACACAGATACGCAGTATTTT. Translating gives CATSREASGNTDTQYF.

This clone showed up just a few times. The chain links TRBV4-1 to TRBJ2-5; 16 nucleotides align to TRBD2. The CDR3 length is 17 residues. Looked up from germline, CDR1 is MGHRA and CDR2 is YSYEKL. Trimming removed 3 bases from V and 5 bases from J; junction bases left unmatched: 6. The CDR3 loop reads CASSQGLAGGPGETQYF. For the CDR3, the DNA is TGCGCCAGCAGCCAGGGACTAGCGGGAGGGCCCGGTGAGACCCAGTACTTC.

This clone was seen a handful of times. The chain carries TRBV7-2 and TRBJ2-7; D ambiguous. The CDR3 covers 14 residues. Per the germline V gene, CDR1 is SGHTA and CDR2 is FQGNSA. V lost 5 bases and J lost 4, with 15 bases in between. CDR3 nucleotide sequence: TGTGCCAGCAGCGCCGGCCGGGTAGCTTACGAGCAGTACTTC. This codes for CASSAGRVAYEQYF.

Remarks on this clone: The sample holds other DNA sequences that translate to the same CDR3. J is TRBJ1-2 and V is TRBV2, with 9 bases lining up with TRBD1. Germline CDR1 SNHLY, CDR2 FYNNEI. The CDR3 sequence is 14 residues long. Trimming at V came to 5 bases and at J to 2 bases, leaving 3 bases not matched to a gene. CDR3 sequence reads: CASSPTGGNYGYTF. In nucleotides, the CDR3 is TGTGCCAGCAGTCCGACAGGGGGGAACTATGGCTACACCTTC.

The chain recombines TRBV5-1 with TRBJ2-3, with TRBD2 matching 10 bases. After removal of 4 bases from V and 4 bases from J, the junction contained 9 bases not matched to a gene. Germline CDR1 SGHRS, CDR2 YFSETQ. This CDR3 is 16 amino acids long. In DNA form, the CDR3 reads TGCGCCAGCAGCATTCTAGCGGGAGAGGTCGCAGATACGCAGTATTTT. Translation: CASSILAGEVADTQYF.

The chain employs TRBV15 and TRBJ2-5; 11 nucleotides align to TRBD2. CDR1 LNHNV and CDR2 YYDKDF come from the germline V gene (reference sequence). The CDR3 has 17 amino acids. Trimming took 2 bases from V and 4 from J; bases not matched to a gene: 9. CDR3 nucleotide sequence: TGTGCCACCAGCAGACCCACTATAGCGGGAGGGCCAGAGACCCAGTACTTC. This gives the protein CATSRPTIAGGPETQYF.

CDR3 residues: CATSRPRTGSEQYF. As DNA, the CDR3 is TGTGCCACCAGCAGACCTCGGACAGGGAGCGAGCAGTACTTC. The chain has TRBV15 and TRBJ2-7; 8 positions agree with TRBD1. V dropped 2 bases and J dropped 6; count of bases not matched to a gene: 6. The CDR3 runs 14 residues. CDR1 is LNHNV and CDR2 is YYDKDF in the germline V gene (reference sequence).

The chain carries TRBV11-1 and TRBJ1-1, with no clear D. CDR1 and CDR2 from the germline V gene are SGHAT and FQDESV (reference sequence). CDR3 length: 13 residues. V lost 1 base to trimming and J lost 3 bases, with 6 bases between them. The CDR3 bases are TGTGCCAGCAGCTTAGAGAGAGACACTGAAGCTTTCTTT. It specifies CASSLERDTEAFF.

This clone occurred a few times. CDR3: CASSQDPGQETQYF. The DNA for the CDR3 is TGCGCCAGCAGCCAAGATCCGGGCCAAGAGACCCAGTACTTC. This chain uses TRBV4-3 with TRBJ2-5, with D unclear. The CDR3 covers 14 residues. CDR1 and CDR2 from the germline V gene are LGHNA and YSLEER. V was cut by 0 bases and J by 1 base, with 6 bases left in between.